The 8 T cell receptor beta chains below come from one sample, sequenced in a study of tumor-infiltrating lymphocytes in localized non-small cell lung cancer. The repertoire was sequenced with immunoSEQ multiplex PCR; TCRdb's copy has only in-frame clones and lacks some. The table has under 20,000 clones, around 75% seen once; the top ten hold 9.1%. The specimen was lung tumor tissue. These receptors originate from a human donor with non-small cell lung cancer.

There are a few counts of this clone. The chain is built from TRBV7-8 and TRBJ1-6, with 9 bases matching TRBD1. The CDR3 has 13 residues. Unmatched junction bases numbered 2, after V lost 2 bases and J lost 12 bases. The V gene's germline CDR1 is SGHVS and CDR2 FQNEAQ. Written as DNA, the CDR3 is TGTGCCAGCAGCTTAACAGGGGGCGAACCCCTCCACTTT. This gives the protein CASSLTGGEPLHF. Supplemented by reference TRBV7-8 and TRBJ1-6, the full variable domain reads GAGVSQSPRYKVAKRGQDVALRCDPISGHVSLFWYQQALGQGPEFLTYFQNEAQLDKSGLPSDRFFAERPEGSVSTLKIQRTQQEDSAVYLCASSLTGGEPLHFGNGTRLTVT.

The table lists this clone with a count of one. The chain carries TRBV5-4 and TRBJ2-1; the D is unclear. Germline V gives CDR1 SGHNT, CDR2 YYREEE (reference sequence). This CDR3 has 13 amino acids. V lost 5 bases, J lost 7 bases, and 13 bases lay in between. The CDR3 sequence is CASSSPGANEQFF. The CDR3 coding sequence is TGTGCCAGCAGTTCCCCTGGCGCTAATGAGCAGTTCTTC.

The V call is TRBV19, the J call TRBJ1-5; no definite D call. CDR3 length: 16 residues. Germline V gene sequence: CDR1 LNHDA, CDR2 SQIVND (reference sequence). V was trimmed by 2 bases and J by 3 bases, leaving 14 bases between them. CDR3 protein: CASSISRVSSNQPQHF. CDR3 coding DNA: TGTGCCAGTAGTATAAGTCGGGTTAGTTCCAATCAGCCCCAGCATTTT.

This clone has a single count. CDR3: CASSRMSGRWADTQYF. The DNA for the CDR3 is TGCGCCAGCAGCCGAATGAGCGGGAGGTGGGCAGATACGCAGTATTTT. The chain employs TRBV4-1 and TRBJ2-3; 9 nucleotides agree with TRBD2. This CDR3 comprises 16 residues. Germline trimming cut 4 bases from V and 4 bases from J; bases unmatched to any gene: 9. Looked up from germline, CDR1 is MGHRA and CDR2 is YSYEKL.

This sequence joins TRBV28 and TRBJ1-1; D gene uncertain. V dropped 5 bases and J dropped 11 bases, with 15 bases sitting between them. The CDR3 is 12 amino acids. Germline CDR1 is MDHEN and CDR2 is SYDVKM. The CDR3 bases are TGTGCCAGCAGTGTACCTGAGGGTAGTGCTTTCTTT. It codes for CASSVPEGSAFF.

The chain carries TRBV25-1 and TRBJ2-7; D might be TRBD1 or TRBD2, each matching 5 bases. The CDR3 runs 14 residues. The germline V gene encodes CDR1 MGHDK and CDR2 SYGVNS. Trimming shortened V by 5 bases and J by 2 bases, and 13 bases separated the two germline ends. CDR3 amino acids: CASSPQGPPYEQYF. CDR3 sequence (DNA): TGTGCCAGCAGTCCCCAGGGACCCCCCTACGAGCAGTACTTC.

Here the CDR3 reads CAWGWGDDPNIAYNEKLFF. The CDR3 bases are TGTGCCTGGGGATGGGGGGACGACCCAAATATTGCATATAATGAAAAACTGTTTTTT. The gene calls are TRBV30 and TRBJ1-4, with D possibly TRBD1 on 5 matching bases. V shed 5 bases and J shed 4 bases, with 29 bases lying between them. The CDR3 extends over 19 amino acids. Germline V lookup: CDR1 GTSNPN, CDR2 SVGIG (reference sequence).

This rearrangement joins TRBV28 to TRBJ1-4; tentative D call: TRBD1 (6 bases). Germline CDR1 and CDR2: MDHEN and SYDVKM. V gave up 5 bases and J gave up 5 bases, with 12 bases separating them. The CDR3 consists of 14 residues. The CDR3 here is CASSLPGENEKLFF. CDR3 nucleotide sequence: TGTGCCAGCAGTCTTCCAGGGGAGAATGAAAAACTGTTTTTT.